This TCR beta chain was recovered during a study of CD8 T cell repertoires and HIV-1 epitope variants. Overall study: Each of Twenty-five Gag and Nef epitope peptides stimulated a separate culture. Epitopes were three Gag families plus Nef HW9 and YT9. 1M T cells were kept uncultured as a baseline.

Generated by immunoSEQ multiplex PCR, the TCRdb table keeps only in-frame clones and is missing some. The sample lists over 90,000 clones; around 75% were seen once. Sequences were obtained from uncultured baseline CD8+ T cells from peripheral blood mononuclear cells (PBMCs). The receptor comes from a male donor with HIV.

The DNA of the CDR3 is TGTGCCAGCAGCGTAAGTCAGGGGGGCGAGCAGTACTTC. Amino acid sequence: CASSVSQGGEQYF. This chain uses TRBV9 with TRBJ2-7, with D tentatively TRBD1 (7 bases). This CDR3 contains 13 residues. V was cut by 1 base and J by 6 bases, with 11 bases left in between. Germline assignment: CDR1 SGDLS and CDR2 YYNGEE.